These 9 T cell receptor beta chains were all obtained from the same sample, sequenced in a study of post-analysis software for immune sequencing data. No antigen has been identified for these receptors. Study outcomes and limitations: In patients, TRBV5-6, TRBV5-1 and TRBV20-1 belonged to four or five TRBV segments found more frequently than in controls.

Unique-molecular-identifier-tagged TCR beta cDNA libraries were used. One entry per CDR3 protein results from TCRdb running MiXCR on the PCR reads. The sample has 380,000 or so distinct CDR3 sequences, about a third seen once; the top ten hold roughly 13%. Sequences were obtained from blood. Source of these receptors: a girl between 5 and 17 years old with multiple sclerosis.

Only a few counts were recorded for this clonotype. V gene TRBV6-5 combines with J gene TRBJ2-7; 9 nucleotides agree with TRBD1. The CDR3 totals 14 residues. Germline CDR1 MNHEY, CDR2 SVGAGI. Losses at the gene ends were 2 bases for V and 3 bases for J; bases not matched to a gene: 2. The DNA of the CDR3 is TGTGCCAGCAGTTACGACAGGGGGGGCTACGAGCAGTACTTC. Its translation: CASSYDRGGYEQYF.

This clonotype was seen a few times. V usage is TRBV28 and J usage is TRBJ2-3, with D hard to call. The CDR3 spans 16 residues. Deletions cut 4 bases from V and 5 bases from J, with 19 bases between. Germline values: CDR1 MDHEN, CDR2 SYDVKM. CDR3 loop: CASSSEVFKGGDTQYF. The DNA of the CDR3 is TGTGCCAGCAGTTCAGAAGTCTTTAAAGGTGGAGATACGCAGTATTTT.

This clonotype was seen a few times. The chain employs TRBV5-6 and TRBJ2-1; D is uncertain. Germline V gene lookup returns CDR1 SGHDT and CDR2 YYEEEE. V lost 3 bases, J lost 0 bases, and 10 bases lay in between. The CDR3 is 15 amino acids. The CDR3 loop is CASSSLVNSYNEQFF. The CDR3 nucleotides read TGTGCCAGCAGCTCTTTAGTTAACTCCTACAATGAGCAGTTCTTC. Combining the CDR3 with reference TRBV5-6 and TRBJ2-1 gives the whole variable domain DAGVTQSPTHLIKTRGQQVTLRCSPKSGHDTVSWYQQALGQGPQFIFQYYEEEERQRGNFPDRFSGHQFPNYSSELNVNALLLGDSALYLCASSSLVNSYNEQFFGPGTRLTVL.

This CDR3 is CASSPEDKSYEQYF. CDR3 nucleotide sequence: TGTGCCAGCAGCCCCGAGGACAAATCCTACGAGCAGTACTTC. The rearrangement joins TRBV7-8 to TRBJ2-5, with D possibly being TRBD1 (5 bases). The J call may be wrong; the DNA end is better matched by TRBJ2-7. Germline values: CDR1 SGHVS, CDR2 FQNEAQ. This CDR3 has 14 amino acids.

This clonotype came up once. The chain has TRBV7-9 and TRBJ1-1; D may be TRBD1 (5 bases). The V end lost 6 bases, the J end lost 1 base, and 21 bases lay between the germline ends. CDR1 is SEHNR and CDR2 is FQNEAQ in the germline V gene (reference sequence). The CDR3 consists of 17 residues. DNA of the CDR3: TGTGCCAGCAGGATACCTGGAGGGAGGGGAAGGAACACTGAAGCTTTCTTT. Protein: CASRIPGGRGRNTEAFF.

The genes are TRBV28 and TRBJ2-7; D is perhaps TRBD2 (5 bases). CDR1 is MDHEN, CDR2 SYDVKM, per germline. The CDR3 contains 17 residues. Deletions cut 4 bases from V and 0 bases from J, with 19 bases between. The CDR3 reads CASSSYLRGSSSYEQYF. Here the CDR3 DNA reads TGTGCCAGCAGTTCTTACCTCAGAGGGTCCTCCTCCTACGAGCAGTACTTC.

The sample holds many counts of this clonotype. J is TRBJ2-7 and V is TRBV29-1; TRBD1 is a possible D gene (6 bases). Per germline, CDR1 SQVTM and CDR2 ANQGSEA. The CDR3 has 13 residues. Trimming left V 6 bases short and J 2 bases short, with 14 bases between. The DNA for the CDR3 is TGCAGCGTGACCCAGGGGATGACCTACGAGCAGTACTTC. Its protein product is CSVTQGMTYEQYF.

CDR3 DNA sequence: TGTGCCAGTAGTACCGGACAGGCCTTCAATCAGCCCCAGCATTTT. Its translation: CASSTGQAFNQPQHF. The chain joins TRBV19 to TRBJ1-5; 7 bases map to TRBD1. Germline-derived CDR1 and CDR2 are LNHDA and SQIVND (reference sequence). This CDR3 region has 15 residues. The V segment lost 4 bases and the J segment 3 bases; nucleotides outside the gene matches: 6.

The chain couples TRBV5-1 to TRBJ2-6; TRBD1 is a possible D gene (5 bases). The ends were cut back, 4 bases at V and 0 bases at J, with 14 bases in the middle. This CDR3 has 17 residues. Germline V gene data show CDR1 as SGHRS and CDR2 as YFSETQ. CDR3: CASSPYPDSSGANVLTF. The CDR3 DNA reads as TGCGCCAGCAGCCCCTACCCCGACAGCTCTGGGGCCAACGTCCTGACTTTC. The full variable domain, rest sourced from reference TRBV5-1 and TRBJ2-6, is KAGVTQTPRYLIKTRGQQVTLSCSPISGHRSVSWYQQTPGQGLQFLFEYFSETQRNKGNFPGRFSGRQFSNSRSEMNVSTLELGDSALYLCASSPYPDSSGANVLTFGAGSRLTVL.